The 32 T cell receptor beta chains given below trace back to one sample, sequenced in a study of blood T cells in healthy people across ages. Primed by a sample-barcoded 5' primer and a J-beta primer mix, a second PCR proceeded for roughly 7 to 12 cycles. Each CDR3 protein gets one entry after TCRdb re-called the 5' RACE reads with MiXCR. The table shows roughly 680,000 distinct CDR3 sequences, with around 49% occurring only once. Sequencing was performed on blood. The origin of the receptors is a woman aged 55-70 years in good health.

The chain joins TRBV7-7 to TRBJ2-1; the D is unclear. Trimming stripped 4 bases from V and 1 base from J, with 8 bases between. The germline V gene encodes CDR1 SSHAT and CDR2 FNYEAQ (reference sequence). The CDR3 runs 14 residues. The CDR3: CASSSDGSYNEQFF. The DNA for the CDR3 is TGTGCCAGCAGCTCGGACGGATCCTACAATGAGCAGTTCTTC. Full variable domain (rest looked up from reference TRBV7-7 and TRBJ2-1): GAGVSQSPRYKVTKRGQDVTLRCDPISSHATLYWYQQALGQGPEFLTYFNYEAQPDKSGLPSDRFSAERPEGSISTLTIQRTEQRDSAMYRCASSSDGSYNEQFFGPGTRLTVL.

This clonotype occurred many times. This chain connects TRBV4-2 to TRBJ2-3; 11 positions agree with TRBD2. The germline V gene has CDR1 LGHNA and CDR2 YNFKEQ. Germline trimming cut 4 bases from V and 2 bases from J; bases unmatched to any gene: 5. This CDR3 has 16 amino acids. The CDR3 nucleotides are TGTGCCAGCAGCCCCCTAGCGGGAGGAACCACAGATACGCAGTATTTT. Its translation is CASSPLAGGTTDTQYF.

The CDR3 sequence is CSALGPGVGADTQYF. The DNA for the CDR3 is TGCAGTGCACTTGGTCCGGGGGTCGGCGCAGATACGCAGTATTTT. J is TRBJ2-3 and V is TRBV20-1; a possible D gene is TRBD2 (6 bases). Trimming shortened V by 6 bases and J by 4 bases, and 20 bases separated the two germline ends. Germline CDR1 reads DFQATT; CDR2 reads SNEGSKA (reference sequence). The CDR3 is made up of 15 amino acids.

This sequence joins TRBV2 and TRBJ2-1; 13 nucleotides line up with TRBD2. Unmatched junction bases numbered 11, after V lost 8 bases and J lost 7 bases. CDR3 length: 16 residues. Per the germline V gene, CDR1 is SNHLY and CDR2 is FYNNEI. The CDR3 nucleotides are TGTGCCAGCCTCCTCCCGGGACTAGCGGGAAGGAATGAGCAGTTCTTC. Protein product: CASLLPGLAGRNEQFF.

The sample holds many counts of this clonotype. This sequence joins TRBV11-2 and TRBJ1-2, with D hard to call. Per the germline V gene, CDR1 is SGHAT and CDR2 is FQNNGV. This CDR3 is built from 13 residues. V was pared by 1 base and J by 8 bases, with 11 bases between. CDR3 bases: TGTGCCAGCAGCTTAGGAATGGGGAACGGCTACACCTTC. It is translated as CASSLGMGNGYTF.

A few counts support this clonotype. For the CDR3, the DNA is TGTGCCAGCAGCTTATGGGGGACAGGGAACAATGAGCAGTTCTTC. Protein product: CASSLWGTGNNEQFF. The chain employs TRBV7-9 and TRBJ2-1, with 9 bases aligning to TRBD1. With 2 bases clipped from V and 5 bases from J, the junction kept 4 bases outside the gene matches. CDR1 and CDR2 (germline): SEHNR, FQNEAQ (reference sequence). The CDR3 has 15 residues. Together with reference TRBV7-9 and TRBJ2-1, the CDR3 gives the full variable domain: DTGVSQNPRHKITKRGQNVTFRCDPISEHNRLYWYRQTLGQGPEFLTYFQNEAQLEKSRLLSDRFSAERPKGSFSTLEIQRTEQGDSAMYLCASSLWGTGNNEQFFGPGTRLTVL.

The chain has TRBV6-5 and TRBJ1-5; D remains ambiguous. The CDR3 contains 15 residues. V lost 6 bases and J 3 bases, leaving 15 bases between the germline ends. Germline V gene sequence: CDR1 MNHEY, CDR2 SVGAGI. This chain's CDR3 is CASSPGRSLNQPQHF. CDR3 nucleotide sequence: TGTGCCAGCAGCCCAGGACGCAGCCTCAATCAGCCCCAGCATTTT.

This clonotype was recorded a few times. This chain connects TRBV5-6 to TRBJ2-7; TRBD2 agrees at 9 bases. The CDR3 sequence is 15 residues long. Germline V lookup: CDR1 SGHDT, CDR2 YYEEEE. Unmatched junction bases numbered 9, after V lost 4 bases and J lost 4 bases. The CDR3 loop is CASSPFLREGYEQYF. Written as DNA, the CDR3 is TGTGCCAGCAGCCCCTTTCTGCGGGAGGGATACGAGCAGTACTTC.

Only a few counts were recorded for this clonotype. J is TRBJ1-2 and V is TRBV15; 7 nucleotides line up with TRBD1. The CDR3 consists of 15 residues. CDR1 is LNHNV and CDR2 is YYDKDF in the germline V gene (reference sequence). Losses at the gene ends were 1 base for V and 2 bases for J; bases not matched to a gene: 4. CDR3 protein: CATSRVGDSNYGYTF. The CDR3 region has the DNA TGTGCCACCAGCAGAGTCGGGGACAGCAACTATGGCTACACCTTC.

V and J are TRBV7-2 and TRBJ1-6; TRBD1 might be the D (5 bases). V was cut by 3 bases and J by 0 bases, with 21 bases left in between. CDR3 length: 20 amino acids. CDR1 and CDR2 (germline): SGHTA, FQGNSA. The DNA for the CDR3 is TGTGCCAGCAGCTTCTTAACGCGGGGGGTGACGAGCTCCTATAATTCACCCCTCCACTTT. Amino acid sequence: CASSFLTRGVTSSYNSPLHF.

This clonotype turned up a few times. This sequence joins TRBV12-3 or TRBV12-4 and TRBJ2-1; the match to TRBD2 covers 9 bases. The J segment lost 15 bases and the V segment lost 5 bases, leaving 11 bases of the junction unmatched. The CDR3 runs 13 residues. The DNA for the CDR3 is TGTGCCAGCAGTCCGATGGTAGCGGGAGTTCGGTTCTTC. Its translation: CASSPMVAGVRFF.

This chain uses TRBV5-1 with TRBJ2-5, with 11 bases lining up with TRBD1. TRBJ2-7 matches the DNA end more closely, so the J call is doubtful. The CDR3 extends over 15 amino acids. From germline, CDR1 is SGHRS and CDR2 YFSETQ. DNA of the CDR3: TGCGCCAGCAGCTATCGGACAGGGGGCCTGTACGAGCAGTACTTC. Protein sequence: CASSYRTGGLYEQYF.

This clonotype was counted between two and nine times. The chain couples TRBV20-1 to TRBJ2-1, with TRBD2 matching 10 bases. There are 14 residues in the CDR3. The V segment lost 6 bases and the J segment 4 bases; nucleotides outside the gene matches: 6. CDR1 is DFQATT, CDR2 SNEGSKA, per germline (reference sequence). Here the CDR3 reads CSAPSSGGYNEQFF. CDR3 DNA: TGCAGTGCCCCCTCTAGCGGGGGATACAATGAGCAGTTCTTC.

The chain recombines TRBV4-1 with TRBJ1-5; 9 bases fit TRBD1. V was clipped by 4 bases and J by 0 bases; unmatched bases: 7. The CDR3 consists of 17 residues. CDR1 and CDR2 from the germline V gene are MGHRA and YSYEKL. The DNA for the CDR3 is TGCGCCAGCAGCCGATTTACAGGGGGCTATAGCAATCAGCCCCAGCATTTT. It yields the protein CASSRFTGGYSNQPQHF.

The gene calls are TRBV27 and TRBJ2-7; D may match TRBD1 or TRBD2 (5 bases each). The CDR3 spans 16 residues. V shed 2 bases and J shed 2 bases, with 16 bases lying between them. Germline V gives CDR1 MNHEY, CDR2 SMNVEV (reference sequence). CDR3 in DNA: TGTGCCAGCAGTTTAGGGACGGGACGTCATCCCTACGAGCAGTACTTC. This translates into CASSLGTGRHPYEQYF.

V gene TRBV29-1 combines with J gene TRBJ1-2; 10 nucleotides line up with TRBD1. The CDR3 has 13 amino acids. J lost 4 bases, V lost 4 bases, and 3 bases had no gene match. Germline V gene lookup returns CDR1 SQVTM and CDR2 ANQGSEA. CDR3 DNA sequence: TGCAGCGTTGGGACAGGGGGGGTCTATGGCTACACCTTC. It specifies CSVGTGGVYGYTF.

This clonotype was observed a few times. V usage is TRBV5-1 and J usage is TRBJ1-2; the match to TRBD1 covers 8 bases. This CDR3 is 13 amino acids long. V lost 4 bases, J lost 7 bases, and 6 bases stayed unmatched. Germline V gene sequence: CDR1 SGHRS, CDR2 YFSETQ. CDR3 bases: TGCGCCAGCAGCCCGGGACAGGCCGGTGGCTACACCTTC. It codes for CASSPGQAGGYTF.

V gene TRBV4-3 combines with J gene TRBJ2-5; no firm D call. CDR1 and CDR2 (germline): LGHNA, YSLEER. The CDR3 runs to 15 residues. The ends were cut back, 0 bases at V and 5 bases at J, with 13 bases in the middle. The CDR3: CASSQDWRTRETQYF. CDR3 bases: TGCGCCAGCAGCCAAGATTGGCGGACCCGGGAGACCCAGTACTTC.

V usage is TRBV20-1 and J usage is TRBJ2-5, with 9 bases aligning to TRBD2. J lost 10 bases, V lost 0 bases, and 3 bases had no gene match. This CDR3 is 12 amino acids long. Looked up from germline, CDR1 is DFQATT and CDR2 is SNEGSKA (reference sequence). CDR3 nucleotide sequence: TGCAGTGCTAGAGATTTTAGCGGGAGCCAGTACTTC. Protein: CSARDFSGSQYF.

The rearrangement links TRBV28 to TRBJ1-6, with TRBD1 as a possible D gene (6 bases). CDR3 size: 15 residues. The V gene lost 7 bases and the J gene lost 7 bases, with 17 bases spanning the gap. The V gene's germline CDR1 is MDHEN and CDR2 SYDVKM. CDR3 loop: CASTALTGFNSPLHF. The CDR3 DNA reads as TGTGCCAGCACCGCGCTTACAGGGTTCAATTCACCCCTCCACTTT.

V is TRBV10-3 and J is TRBJ2-7; weak D call: TRBD2 (5 bases). Trimming shortened V by 3 bases and J by 3 bases, and 9 bases separated the two germline ends. In germline, CDR1 is ENHRY, CDR2 SYGVKD. The CDR3 totals 13 residues. CDR3 sequence reads: CAISDGGVYEQYF. In DNA form, the CDR3 reads TGTGCCATCAGTGACGGAGGTGTCTACGAGCAGTACTTC.

This chain joins TRBV2 and TRBJ2-2; D may be TRBD2 (6 bases). In germline, CDR1 is SNHLY, CDR2 FYNNEI. The V end lost 8 bases, the J end lost 6 bases, and 13 bases lay between the germline ends. The CDR3 length is 13 residues. The CDR3 loop is CASGNPGAGELFF. The CDR3 nucleotides read TGTGCCAGCGGTAACCCGGGAGCCGGGGAGCTGTTTTTT.

This clonotype showed up just a few times. This rearrangement joins TRBV11-2 to TRBJ2-5; 7 positions match TRBD1. The CDR3 totals 16 residues. Germline values: CDR1 SGHAT, CDR2 FQNNGV. With V trimmed by 5 bases and J by 7 bases, 16 bases remained unmatched. CDR3 residues: CASSLGSTTGFATQYF. The CDR3 nucleotides are TGTGCCAGCAGCCTCGGTTCGACGACAGGGTTTGCGACCCAGTACTTC. Combining the CDR3 with reference TRBV11-2 and TRBJ2-5 gives the whole variable domain EAGVAQSPRYKIIEKRQSVAFWCNPISGHATLYWYQQILGQGPKLLIQFQNNGVVDDSQLPKDRFSAERLKGVDSTLKIQPAKLEDSAVYLCASSLGSTTGFATQYFGPGTRLLVL.

This clonotype showed up just a few times. V gene TRBV3-1 combines with J gene TRBJ2-1, with TRBD2 matching 9 bases. Trimming removed 10 bases from V and 8 bases from J; junction bases left unmatched: 12. Per germline, CDR1 LGHDT and CDR2 YNNKEL (reference sequence). This CDR3 contains 14 residues. The CDR3 bases are TGTGCCACTAAGGAGCTAGCGGGATCGCATGAGCAGTTCTTC. Its translation is CATKELAGSHEQFF.

V and J are TRBV29-1 and TRBJ2-1; 10 bases line up with TRBD2. J gave up 4 bases and V 3 bases, and 3 bases lay outside the gene matches. This CDR3 has 14 residues. From germline, CDR1 is SQVTM and CDR2 ANQGSEA. The CDR3 spells CSVDRTSGYNEQFF. The CDR3 nucleotides read TGCAGCGTTGACCGGACTAGCGGTTACAATGAGCAGTTCTTC.

V usage is TRBV7-2 and J usage is TRBJ1-6; D call uncertain. There are 12 residues in the CDR3. Between the trimmed V and J ends, which lost 3 bases and 10 bases, there was a span of 7 bases. Germline CDR1 reads SGHTA; CDR2 reads FQGNSA. CDR3 nucleotides: TGTGCCAGCAGCTTTCAGCAGTCACCCCTCCACTTT. Translating it yields CASSFQQSPLHF.

The rearrangement joins TRBV20-1 to TRBJ2-3; D uncertain. This CDR3 is 14 amino acids long. Germline V gene lookup returns CDR1 DFQATT and CDR2 SNEGSKA (reference sequence). The V and J ends lost 5 bases and 0 bases respectively, with 12 bases between them. CDR3 sequence: CSAGRLGSTDTQYF. Here the CDR3 DNA reads TGCAGTGCTGGAAGGTTAGGGAGCACAGATACGCAGTATTTT.

This clonotype was observed a handful of times. The CDR3 region has the DNA TGTGCCAGCAGTCCCTCTAGCGGGAGTGACAATGAGCAGTTCTTC. The encoded protein is CASSPSSGSDNEQFF. The gene calls are TRBV27 and TRBJ2-1, with 10 bases fitting TRBD2. The trim removed 5 bases at V and 5 bases at J, leaving 6 bases unmatched. This CDR3 spans 15 amino acids. Germline V gene lookup returns CDR1 MNHEY and CDR2 SMNVEV (reference sequence).

The genes are TRBV7-2 and TRBJ1-6, with 7 positions matching TRBD1. This CDR3 has 14 amino acids. Trimming removed 7 bases from V and 7 bases from J; junction bases left unmatched: 7. Germline CDR1 SGHTA, CDR2 FQGNSA. CDR3 in DNA: TGTGCCAGCAACCCCGGGACAGTCAATTCACCCCTCCACTTT. Encoded protein: CASNPGTVNSPLHF.

This chain connects TRBV4-2 to TRBJ1-6, with 9 bases aligning to TRBD1. The trim removed 1 base at V and 7 bases at J, leaving 5 bases unmatched. CDR3 size: 16 residues. Germline CDR1 reads LGHNA; CDR2 reads YNFKEQ. CDR3 loop: CASSQVLTGGNSPLHF. The CDR3 DNA follows: TGTGCCAGCAGCCAAGTGCTTACAGGGGGCAATTCACCCCTCCACTTT.

This chain uses TRBV7-2 with TRBJ1-1; no reliable D call. V lost 5 bases and J 6 bases, leaving 19 bases between the germline ends. The CDR3 is made up of 15 amino acids. CDR1 is SGHTA, CDR2 FQGNSA, per germline. Here the CDR3 DNA reads TGTGCCAGCAGCCCCCCGCGGGGATGGGCCGCTGAAGCTTTCTTT. Encoded protein: CASSPPRGWAAEAFF.

Worth noting for this clonotype: A read error may account for a junction end that differs from germline. This chain uses TRBV5-1 with TRBJ2-1, with D unresolved. The J call may be in error: the DNA end matches TRBJ2-7 better. This CDR3 has 12 residues. Germline V gives CDR1 SGHRS, CDR2 YFSETQ. CDR3 DNA sequence: TGCGCCGGCAGCTTAGTCCTGGGGGAGCAGTACTTC. Residues: CAGSLVLGEQYF.